Described below is a single T cell receptor (beta chain) sequence and its context. What it binds is not known. The CDR3 has 18 amino acids. Germline CDR1 reads SGHKS; CDR2 reads YYEKEE (reference sequence). V was pared by 2 bases and J by 3 bases, with 14 bases of the junction left unmatched. The time point denotes: persistent/refractory GD, antithyroid drugs over 5 years with positive TRAb. RNA extracted from PBMCs served as the sequencing template. This entry comes from a study of regulatory T cells in long-lasting Graves disease. Whole-study findings and limits: Favored gene segments in persistent disease were TRBV28, TRBJ1-2 and TRBJ2-5. Thyroid tissue was not sampled; only peripheral blood was.

In building TCR beta libraries, iRepertoire HTBI primers were used together with Arm-PCR of CDR3 regions. From the multiplex PCR reads, TCRdb called clonotypes with MiXCR, one entry per CDR3 protein. The sample carries roughly 500,000 distinct CDR3 sequences, 20% to 25% recorded once. The chain links TRBV5-5 to TRBJ2-7, with 10 bases lining up with TRBD2. This sequence was found in a female donor with Graves disease. This specimen was peripheral blood mononuclear cells (PBMCs), taken when the disease was refractory, from a patient treated with antithyroid drugs. CDR3 loop: CASSFGPALAGVGYEQYF. Written as DNA, the CDR3 is TGTGCCAGCAGCTTTGGGCCCGCGCTAGCGGGAGTGGGCTACGAGCAGTACTTC.